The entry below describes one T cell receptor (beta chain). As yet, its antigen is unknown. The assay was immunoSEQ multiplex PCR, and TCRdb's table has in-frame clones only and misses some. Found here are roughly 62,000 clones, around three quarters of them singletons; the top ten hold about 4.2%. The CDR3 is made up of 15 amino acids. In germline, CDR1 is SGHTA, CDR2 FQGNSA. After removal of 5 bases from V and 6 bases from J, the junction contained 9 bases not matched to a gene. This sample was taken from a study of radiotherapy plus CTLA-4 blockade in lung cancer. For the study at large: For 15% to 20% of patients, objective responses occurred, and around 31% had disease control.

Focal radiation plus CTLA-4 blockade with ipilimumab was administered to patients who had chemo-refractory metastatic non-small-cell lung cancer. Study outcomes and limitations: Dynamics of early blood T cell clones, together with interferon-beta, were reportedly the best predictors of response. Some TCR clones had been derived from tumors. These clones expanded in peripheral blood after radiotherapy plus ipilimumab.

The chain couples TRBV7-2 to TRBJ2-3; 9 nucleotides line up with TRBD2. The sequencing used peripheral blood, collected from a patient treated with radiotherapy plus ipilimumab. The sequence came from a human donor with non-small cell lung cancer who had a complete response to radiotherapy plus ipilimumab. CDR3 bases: TGTGCCAGCAGCCGTGGACTAGCGTACGGGGATACGCAGTATTTT. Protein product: CASSRGLAYGDTQYF.